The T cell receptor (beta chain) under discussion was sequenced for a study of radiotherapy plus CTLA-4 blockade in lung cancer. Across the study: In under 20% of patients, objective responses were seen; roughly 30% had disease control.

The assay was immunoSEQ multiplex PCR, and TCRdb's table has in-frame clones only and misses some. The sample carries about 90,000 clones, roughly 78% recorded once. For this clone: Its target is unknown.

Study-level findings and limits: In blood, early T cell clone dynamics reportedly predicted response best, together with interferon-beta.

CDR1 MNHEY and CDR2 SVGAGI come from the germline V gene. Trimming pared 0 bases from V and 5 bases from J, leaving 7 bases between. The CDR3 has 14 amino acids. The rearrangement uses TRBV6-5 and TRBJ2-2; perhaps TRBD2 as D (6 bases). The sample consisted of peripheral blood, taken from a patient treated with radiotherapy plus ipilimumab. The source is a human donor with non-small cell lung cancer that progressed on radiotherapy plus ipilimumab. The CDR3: CASSYSEGTGELFF. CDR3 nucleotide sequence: TGTGCCAGCAGTTACTCGGAGGGTACCGGGGAGCTGTTTTTT.